The 32 T cell receptor beta chains given below trace back to one sample, sequenced in a study of metastatic and nonmetastatic thyroid tumors. Via MiXCR, TCRdb re-called the PCR reads. The sample contains tens of thousands of clones, around 20% of which appear only once. Every patient underwent thyroid surgery untreated. Sequencing input: blood. All receptors come from a male donor with papillary thyroid cancer or a benign thyroid nodule (not recorded which). Some clones in this sample may be carry-over from other donors' samples.

This clone has a count of ten or more. Since a much larger clone is just one base distant, this may be a read error. Other nucleotide sequences in the sample specify the same CDR3. The chain uses TRBV6-4 and TRBJ1-1, with a weak D call TRBD1 (5 bases). The CDR3 sequence is 13 residues long. V was pared by 4 bases and J by 8 bases, with 14 bases between. The germline gives CDR1 MRHNA, CDR2 SNTAGT. This chain's CDR3 is CASSAVLGTEAFF. The CDR3 coding sequence is TGTGCCAGCAGTGCCGTCCTTGGGACGGAAGCTTTCTTT.

The chain uses TRBV9 and TRBJ1-2; 7 bases are a match to TRBD1. CDR1 is SGDLS and CDR2 is YYNGEE in the germline V gene. CDR3 length equals 13 residues. With V trimmed by 3 bases and J by 7 bases, 6 bases remained unmatched. The CDR3 nucleotides are TGTGCCAGCAGCGCTCCGGACAGGAGTGGCTACACCTTC. Amino acid sequence: CASSAPDRSGYTF.

V is TRBV20-1 and J is TRBJ2-1, with TRBD2 identical over 16 bases. CDR3 size: 15 residues. The V gene's germline CDR1 is DFQATT and CDR2 SNEGSKA (reference sequence). J gave up 12 bases and V 3 bases, and 8 bases lay outside the gene matches. The CDR3 loop is CSASLGTSGRAGQFF. The CDR3 nucleotides are TGCAGTGCTAGTTTGGGGACTAGCGGGAGGGCTGGGCAGTTCTTC.

This clone was seen many times. V and J are TRBV6-5 and TRBJ1-1; tentatively, D is TRBD1 (5 bases). The CDR3 has 17 amino acids. Between the trimmed V and J ends, which lost 0 bases and 0 bases, there was a span of 14 bases. Germline CDR1 is MNHEY and CDR2 is SVGAGI. The CDR3 sequence is CASSYSGGRGMNTEAFF. The CDR3 DNA is TGTGCCAGCAGTTACTCTGGTGGTAGGGGCATGAACACTGAAGCTTTCTTT.

This clone showed up many times. V and J are TRBV20-1 and TRBJ2-7; no clear D. Per germline, CDR1 DFQATT and CDR2 SNEGSKA (reference sequence). V was pared by 1 base and J by 2 bases, with 15 bases between. The CDR3 contains 15 residues. This chain's CDR3 is CSARVIGDKAYEQYF. The CDR3 bases are TGCAGTGCTAGAGTCATCGGAGACAAAGCCTACGAGCAGTACTTC.

This clone was detected many times. This sample includes further DNA sequences coding for the same CDR3. The chain uses TRBV20-1 and TRBJ2-7; no firm D call. V was clipped by 7 bases and J by 6 bases, with 13 bases between them. The CDR3 covers 11 residues. The germline gives CDR1 DFQATT, CDR2 SNEGSKA (reference sequence). The CDR3 protein is CSVHKGGEQYF. In DNA, the CDR3 is TGCAGTGTCCACAAGGGCGGCGAGCAGTACTTC.

The chain couples TRBV12-3 or TRBV12-4 to TRBJ1-1; maybe TRBD1 (6 bases). The CDR3 sequence is 15 residues long. Trimming removed 7 bases at V and 7 bases at J, with 22 bases between. The chain's CDR3 is CASIDRNSLKNEAFF. As DNA, the CDR3 is TGTGCCAGCATTGACAGGAACTCACTGAAAAATGAAGCTTTCTTT.

By share, this clone ranks as medium-sized. The chain carries TRBV6-2 or TRBV6-3 and TRBJ2-3; no definite D call. This CDR3 is built from 12 residues. Germline lookup yields CDR1 MNHEY and CDR2 SVGEGT. Between the trimmed V and J ends, which lost 5 bases and 6 bases, there was a span of 9 bases. CDR3 nucleotide sequence: TGTGCCAGCAGTGGGAATCTGGATACGCAGTATTTT. Its protein is CASSGNLDTQYF.

This chain joins TRBV4-1 and TRBJ2-5; D call uncertain. Trimming pared 5 bases from V and 5 bases from J, leaving 12 bases between. The germline gives CDR1 MGHRA, CDR2 YSYEKL. This CDR3 spans 13 amino acids. In DNA, the CDR3 is TGCGCCAGCAGCTTGGAGCGTCTTGAGACCCAGTACTTC. Residues: CASSLERLETQYF.

This clone was counted a few times. The V gene is TRBV10-2, the J gene TRBJ2-2; 11 nucleotides match TRBD2. Trimming at V came to 7 bases and at J to 6 bases, leaving 1 base not matched to a gene. Germline-derived CDR1 and CDR2 are WSHSY and SAAADI. The CDR3 is 13 amino acids. DNA for the CDR3: TGCGCCAGCAATAGCGGGGGGGCCGGGGAGCTGTTTTTT. Residues: CASNSGGAGELFF.

This clone was counted many times. V is TRBV4-2 and J is TRBJ1-3; D gene ambiguous. The V gene lost 0 bases and the J gene lost 0 bases, with 9 bases spanning the gap. Germline V lookup: CDR1 LGHNA, CDR2 YNFKEQ. The CDR3 is 16 amino acids. CDR3 sequence reads: CASSQDATNSGNTIYF. The CDR3 DNA is TGTGCCAGCAGCCAAGACGCAACGAACTCTGGAAACACCATATATTTT.

This clone was detected only a few times. V usage is TRBV28 and J usage is TRBJ1-5; 7 nucleotides align to TRBD1. The CDR3 length is 16 residues. From germline, CDR1 is MDHEN and CDR2 SYDVKM. V was clipped by 7 bases and J by 10 bases; unmatched bases: 19. This chain's CDR3 is CASTVHRGSGEHPQHF. Written as DNA, the CDR3 is TGTGCCAGCACTGTTCACAGGGGATCCGGGGAACATCCCCAGCATTTT.

This clone was detected only a few times. This rearrangement joins TRBV12-3 or TRBV12-4 to TRBJ2-2; D is uncertain. V was shortened by 5 bases and J by 15 bases, with 10 bases between the two germline ends. This CDR3 has 10 residues. The CDR3 DNA reads TGTGCCAGCAGTGGCTTCGGGTTGTTTTTT. Protein product: CASSGFGLFF.

Judged by abundance, this clone is medium-sized. This chain uses TRBV10-2 with TRBJ2-1; maybe TRBD2 (7 bases). Germline CDR1 and CDR2: WSHSY and SAAADI. The CDR3 spans 14 residues. Trimming took 8 bases from V and 8 from J, leaving 19 bases between them. This CDR3 reads CASAFAGGGHEQFF. Here the CDR3 DNA reads TGCGCCAGCGCATTTGCGGGCGGGGGCCATGAGCAGTTCTTC.

The chain combines TRBV7-8 with TRBJ2-7; TRBD2 aligns across 9 bases. The V segment lost 1 base and the J segment 2 bases; nucleotides outside the gene matches: 6. This CDR3 is built from 16 residues. Germline V gives CDR1 SGHVS, CDR2 FQNEAQ. The DNA for the CDR3 is TGTGCCAGCAGCTTAGTCGTTAGCGGGAGCCCCTACGAGCAGTACTTC. It yields the protein CASSLVVSGSPYEQYF.

In its sample, this clone ranks as medium-sized. V usage is TRBV10-3 and J usage is TRBJ2-1; a weak D match, TRBD1 (5 bases). Germline V gene sequence: CDR1 ENHRY, CDR2 SYGVKD. The germline V and J ends were trimmed by 2 bases and 4 bases, with 12 bases remaining between them. The CDR3 has 15 amino acids. This chain's CDR3 is CAISEGAYEYNEQFF. Here the CDR3 DNA reads TGTGCCATCAGTGAGGGGGCCTACGAATACAATGAGCAGTTCTTC.

This clone has a count of ten or more. CDR3 amino acids: CSAPEGWWGGPYTQYF. The CDR3 DNA reads as TGCAGTGCCCCAGAGGGGTGGTGGGGAGGTCCGTATACGCAGTATTTT. This chain joins TRBV20-1 and TRBJ2-3; possible D gene TRBD2, 6 bases. Trimming stripped 6 bases from V and 7 bases from J, with 26 bases between. Germline V gene sequence: CDR1 DFQATT, CDR2 SNEGSKA (reference sequence). The CDR3 totals 16 residues.

Ten or more counts support this clone. DNA of the CDR3: TGTGCCAGCAGCGTACAGGGACTTCAAGAGACCCAGTACTTC. Protein product: CASSVQGLQETQYF. This chain joins TRBV9 and TRBJ2-5, with a weak D call TRBD2 (6 bases). Germline CDR1 SGDLS, CDR2 YYNGEE. The CDR3 totals 14 residues. V lost 1 base and J lost 2, with 9 bases in between. Variable domain in full (rest from reference TRBV9 and TRBJ2-5): DSGVTQTPKHLITATGQRVTLRCSPRSGDLSVYWYQQSLDQGLQFLIQYYNGEERAKGNILERFSAQQFPDLHSELNLSSLELGDSALYFCASSVQGLQETQYFGPGTRLLVL.

This clone was counted a few times. At one boundary the junction diverges from the germline segment, which might be a read error. The CDR3 DNA sequence: TGTGCCAGCTCAAGGGCTTACACCTGGGAGCTGTTTTTT. Protein sequence: CASSRAYTWELFF. The chain is built from TRBV6-1 and TRBJ2-2, with D unclear. CDR3 length: 13 residues. Germline V gene sequence: CDR1 MNHNS, CDR2 SASEGT.

This clone was counted many times. The chain carries TRBV20-1 and TRBJ2-2; D is uncertain. V lost 1 base, J lost 5 bases, and 11 bases lay in between. This CDR3 comprises 14 residues. Germline V gene sequence: CDR1 DFQATT, CDR2 SNEGSKA (reference sequence). CDR3 DNA: TGCAGTGCTAGAGCCGGCGCCGTAACCGGGGAGCTGTTTTTT. This encodes CSARAGAVTGELFF.

This clone has ten or more counts. The chain recombines TRBV5-6 with TRBJ1-5; perhaps TRBD1 as D (6 bases). The germline V gene encodes CDR1 SGHDT and CDR2 YYEEEE. The CDR3 spans 15 residues. The V end was cut by 1 base, the J end by 3 bases, with 11 bases between. CDR3 loop: CASSLWGGDNQPQHF. In DNA form, the CDR3 reads TGTGCCAGCAGCTTGTGGGGGGGCGACAATCAGCCCCAGCATTTT.

This clone appeared many times. The genes are TRBV7-9 and TRBJ1-4, with D unclear. CDR1 and CDR2 from the germline V gene are SEHNR and FQNEAQ (reference sequence). CDR3 length: 14 residues. V lost 5 bases to trimming and J lost 7 bases, with 14 bases between them. This CDR3 reads CASSPRGGFEKLFF. The CDR3 region has the DNA TGTGCCAGCAGCCCCCGTGGTGGGTTTGAAAAACTGTTTTTT.

Details on this clone: Compared with germline, one end of the junction differs, possibly owing to a read error. V and J are TRBV28 and TRBJ2-7; possibly TRBD2 for D (5 bases). The germline CDR1 and CDR2 sequences are MDHEN and SYDVKM. This CDR3 has 12 residues. DNA of the CDR3: TGTGCCAGCAGGGGAGAAGCCTACGAGCACTACTTC. Amino acid sequence: CASRGEAYEHYF. Complete variable domain (other parts from reference TRBV28 and TRBJ2-7): DVKVTQSSRYLVKRTGEKVFLECVQDMDHENMFWYRQDPGLGLRLIYFSYDVKMKEKGDIPEGYSVSREKKERFSLILESASTNQTSMYLCASRGEAYEHYFGPGTRLTVT.

Of note for this clone: A read error may be the cause here, since a much bigger clone is one base away. This sequence joins TRBV19 and TRBJ1-5; D is possibly TRBD1 (5 bases). The V gene's germline CDR1 is LNHDA and CDR2 SQIVND (reference sequence). The CDR3 length is 17 residues. V lost 2 bases and J lost 2, with 16 bases in between. CDR3 amino acids: CASSISDGGTGNQPQHF. The CDR3 DNA follows: TGTGCCAGTAGTATATCGGACGGAGGGACGGGCAATCAGCCCCAGCATTTT.

This clone was detected ten times or more. CDR3 nucleotides: TGTGCCAGCAGCGTAGAGGGGGGCCGGGGAGAGACCCAGTACTTC. Translated: CASSVEGGRGETQYF. The rearrangement uses TRBV9 and TRBJ2-5; either TRBD1 or TRBD2 may supply D (6 bases each). Looked up from germline, CDR1 is SGDLS and CDR2 is YYNGEE. Trimming cost V 0 bases and J 4 bases, with 13 bases left between them. CDR3 size: 15 residues.

There are many counts of this clone. The chain employs TRBV12-3 or TRBV12-4 and TRBJ1-1; D is uncertain. V shed 5 bases and J shed 5 bases, with 12 bases lying between them. This CDR3 has 13 residues. The CDR3, as DNA: TGTGCCAGCAGTCTTAGATCCCAAACTGAAGCTTTCTTT. It encodes CASSLRSQTEAFF.

Within the sample, this clone is medium-sized. This sequence joins TRBV6-5 and TRBJ2-2, with D unresolved. In germline, CDR1 is MNHEY, CDR2 SVGAGI. There are 16 residues in the CDR3. With 0 bases removed from V and 1 base from J, the gap between germline ends came to 9 bases. The CDR3 DNA is TGTGCCAGCAGTTACTCTCCCGAAGAGAACACCGGGGAGCTGTTTTTT. This encodes CASSYSPEENTGELFF.

Many counts were recorded for this clone. The chain joins TRBV3-1 to TRBJ2-1; 11 positions match TRBD2. This CDR3 is built from 14 residues. Germline trimming cut 3 bases from V and 6 bases from J; bases unmatched to any gene: 1. The germline V gene has CDR1 LGHDT and CDR2 YNNKEL (reference sequence). For the CDR3, the DNA is TGTGCCAGCAGCCACCTAGCGGGAGGCAATGAGCAGTTCTTC. The encoded protein is CASSHLAGGNEQFF.

The chain combines TRBV20-1 with TRBJ2-7, with 8 positions matching TRBD1. The CDR3 consists of 13 residues. J lost 10 bases, V lost 2 bases, and 10 bases had no gene match. Germline CDR1 is DFQATT and CDR2 is SNEGSKA (reference sequence). CDR3: CSARSRTGNYQYF. CDR3 DNA: TGCAGTGCTAGATCGCGGACAGGGAACTATCAGTACTTC.

The rearrangement links TRBV5-1 to TRBJ2-2; the match to TRBD2 covers 8 bases. Germline V gives CDR1 SGHRS, CDR2 YFSETQ. V trimming: 2 bases; J trimming: 4 bases; junction bases outside the gene matches: 10. The CDR3 extends over 17 amino acids. Here the CDR3 DNA reads TGCGCCAGCAGCTTAATCTCAGGCGGGAGGATCACCGGGGAGCTGTTTTTT. The encoded protein is CASSLISGGRITGELFF.

This clone was observed a handful of times. The chain links TRBV27 to TRBJ1-1; D uncertain. Trimming took off 4 bases at V and 5 bases at J, with 14 bases between the two ends. The CDR3 length is 14 residues. Looked up from germline, CDR1 is MNHEY and CDR2 is SMNVEV (reference sequence). In nucleotides, the CDR3 is TGTGCCAGCAGTTACGGTCTATGCACAACTGAAGCTTTCTTT. Its translation is CASSYGLCTTEAFF.

This clone was detected ten times or more. Here the CDR3 DNA reads TGTGCCAGCAGTCACGCGGATGGGACTGAAGCTTTCTTT. This codes for CASSHADGTEAFF. The gene calls are TRBV12-3 or TRBV12-4 and TRBJ1-1, with D uncertain. The V and J ends lost 5 bases and 5 bases respectively, with 12 bases between them. This CDR3 comprises 13 residues.